This T cell receptor beta chain was obtained from a study of response to subunit inactivated influenza vaccine. This clonotype was observed a handful of times. Deletions cut 6 bases from V and 4 bases from J, with 12 bases between. CDR3 length equals 14 residues. Germline CDR1 reads WSHSY; CDR2 reads SAAADI. Each CDR3 protein is one row after TCRdb ran MiXCR on the RT-PCR reads. The table includes roughly 540,000 distinct CDR3 sequences, approximately 20% detected once. The same specimen was also included in a second study, on T cells expressing NK-cell markers. This second study notes: Template switching by 5'RACE with UMIs generated the TCR beta cDNA.

V and J are TRBV10-2 and TRBJ2-2, with TRBD2 as a possible D gene (6 bases). The receptor comes from a man aged 50-59 years who received an inactivated influenza vaccine. The starting material was CD4+ T cells sorted from PBMCs, obtained 11 to 12 days after vaccination. This chain's CDR3 is CASRTSVATGELFF. CDR3 bases: TGCGCCAGCAGGACTAGTGTGGCCACCGGGGAGCTGTTTTTT.